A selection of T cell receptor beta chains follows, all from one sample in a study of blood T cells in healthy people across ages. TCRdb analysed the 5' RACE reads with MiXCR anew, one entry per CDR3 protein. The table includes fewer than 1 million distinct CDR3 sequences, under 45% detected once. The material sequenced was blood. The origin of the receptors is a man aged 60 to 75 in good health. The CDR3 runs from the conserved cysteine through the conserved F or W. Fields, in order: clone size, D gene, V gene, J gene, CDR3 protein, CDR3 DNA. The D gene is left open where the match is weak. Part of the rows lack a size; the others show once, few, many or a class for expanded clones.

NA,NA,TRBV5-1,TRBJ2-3,CASSPGRDFPDTQYF,TGCGCCAGCAGCCCGGGACGAGATTTCCCAGATACGCAGTATTTT
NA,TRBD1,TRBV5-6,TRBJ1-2,CASSRYRGALSNYGYTF,TGTGCCAGCAGCAGATACAGGGGTGCCCTATCTAACTATGGCTACACCTTC
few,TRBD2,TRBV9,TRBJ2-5,CASSTSSGGAFPQETQYF,TGTGCCAGCAGCACCTCTAGCGGGGGGGCCTTTCCACAAGAGACCCAGTACTTC
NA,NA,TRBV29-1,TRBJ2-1,CSGSRDPREEQFF,TGCAGCGGATCCCGGGACCCGAGAGAGGAGCAGTTCTTC
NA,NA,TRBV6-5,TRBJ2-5,CASRPGQTQTYNGQYF,TGTGCCAGCAGACCCGGACAGACACAGACCTACAATGGGCAGTACTTC
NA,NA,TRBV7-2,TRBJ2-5,CASSPIIWETQYF,TGTGCCAGCAGCCCTATAATATGGGAGACCCAGTACTTC
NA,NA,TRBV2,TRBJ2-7,CASSEGGGYNEQYF,TGTGCCAGCAGTGAGGGGGGCGGGTACAATGAGCAGTACTTC
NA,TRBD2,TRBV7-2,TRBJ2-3,CASSFPGLASDTQYF,TGTGCCAGCAGCTTCCCCGGACTAGCATCTGATACGCAGTATTTT
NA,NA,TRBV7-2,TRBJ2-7,CASSVRAAYEQYF,TGTGCCAGCAGCGTCAGGGCAGCCTACGAGCAGTACTTC
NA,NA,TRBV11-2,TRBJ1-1,CASSSRQSTNTEAFF,TGTGCCAGCAGCTCCCGACAGAGCACGAACACTGAAGCTTTCTTT